One and the same sample provided the 20 T cell receptor beta chains below, sequenced in a study of chemoradiotherapy in HPV16-positive cancers. Generated by immunoSEQ multiplex PCR, the TCRdb table keeps only in-frame clones and is missing some. The sample yields just under 5,000 clones, roughly 95% seen once. The sample was tumor tissue, taken from a patient who underwent chemoradiotherapy. These receptors were taken from a human donor with HPV-associated anogenital cancer.

The J gene is TRBJ2-1, the V gene TRBV7-9; 13 bases agree with TRBD2. Germline trimming cut 0 bases from V and 7 bases from J; bases unmatched to any gene: 6. The CDR3 is 17 residues long. Germline CDR1 and CDR2: SEHNR and FQNEAQ (reference sequence). CDR3 loop: CASSLAAGTSGTNEQFF. CDR3 coding DNA: TGTGCCAGCAGCTTAGCCGCCGGGACTAGCGGGACAAATGAGCAGTTCTTC. The full variable domain, with the rest looked up from reference TRBV7-9 and TRBJ2-1, is DTGVSQNPRHKITKRGQNVTFRCDPISEHNRLYWYRQTLGQGPEFLTYFQNEAQLEKSRLLSDRFSAERPKGSFSTLEIQRTEQGDSAMYLCASSLAAGTSGTNEQFFGPGTRLTVL.

The V gene is TRBV6-5, the J gene TRBJ2-5; 12 bases map to TRBD2. The CDR3 has 15 amino acids. The V and J ends lost 10 bases and 2 bases, in that order; junction bases with no gene match: 8. CDR1 MNHEY and CDR2 SVGAGI come from the germline V gene. The CDR3 nucleotides read TGTGCCACCGCGACTAGCGGGGGTTATCAAGAGACCCAGTACTTC. This codes for CATATSGGYQETQYF.

This chain links TRBV10-3 with TRBJ2-1; 9 bases are a match to TRBD1. There are 16 residues in the CDR3. Germline V CDR1 and CDR2: ENHRY, SYGVKD. The J segment lost 7 bases and the V segment lost 3 bases, leaving 10 bases of the junction unmatched. The CDR3 protein is CAISDPGTGRTNEQFF. The CDR3 region has the DNA TGTGCCATCAGTGATCCCGGGACAGGGCGAACGAATGAGCAGTTCTTC.

This clone showed up just once. The chain has TRBV10-3 and TRBJ1-3, with D unclear. V was shortened by 0 bases and J by 4 bases, with 10 bases between the two germline ends. This CDR3 has 15 amino acids. Germline values: CDR1 ENHRY, CDR2 SYGVKD. CDR3 protein: CAISESGNPGNTIYF. CDR3 bases: TGTGCCATCAGTGAGTCAGGGAACCCAGGAAACACCATATATTTT.

The genes are TRBV18 and TRBJ2-1; maybe TRBD1 (6 bases). Trimming removed 4 bases at V and 4 bases at J, with 8 bases between. The length of the CDR3 is 13 residues. Per the germline V gene, CDR1 is KGHSH and CDR2 is LQKENI. CDR3 in amino acids: CASSRDTYNEQFF. In DNA form, the CDR3 reads TGTGCCAGCTCACGGGACACATACAATGAGCAGTTCTTC.

In nucleotides, the CDR3 is TGTGCCAGCAGCTCGCAGGGTTACGAGCAGTACTTC. It translates to CASSSQGYEQYF. This chain uses TRBV5-5 with TRBJ2-7; perhaps TRBD1 as D (5 bases). CDR3 length equals 12 residues. V lost 3 bases, J lost 4 bases, and 8 bases lay in between. Per the germline V gene, CDR1 is SGHKS and CDR2 is YYEKEE (reference sequence).

This clone was detected once. This CDR3 reads CASSSPDYTPMDEQYF. The CDR3 nucleotides read TGTGCCAGCAGCTCCCCCGACTACACCCCCATGGACGAGCAGTACTTC. V and J are TRBV7-2 and TRBJ2-7, with D tentatively TRBD2 (5 bases). Looked up from germline, CDR1 is SGHTA and CDR2 is FQGNSA. The CDR3 runs 16 residues. The V gene lost 4 bases and the J gene lost 5 bases, with 21 bases spanning the gap.

The V and J genes are TRBV11-2 and TRBJ2-1, with 9 bases matching TRBD2. This CDR3 has 19 amino acids. Germline V gene lookup returns CDR1 SGHAT and CDR2 FQNNGV. V lost 3 bases and J lost 6; bases outside the gene matches: 18. The CDR3 spells CASSFANPGLAFQGNEQFF. The CDR3 nucleotides are TGTGCCAGCAGCTTCGCTAATCCGGGACTAGCTTTCCAGGGCAATGAGCAGTTCTTC. The variable domain in full, completed from reference TRBV11-2 and TRBJ2-1, reads EAGVAQSPRYKIIEKRQSVAFWCNPISGHATLYWYQQILGQGPKLLIQFQNNGVVDDSQLPKDRFSAERLKGVDSTLKIQPAKLEDSAVYLCASSFANPGLAFQGNEQFFGPGTRLTVL.

V and J are TRBV2 and TRBJ2-7; 8 bases are shared with TRBD1. With V trimmed by 6 bases and J by 0 bases, 10 bases remained unmatched. This CDR3 has 16 residues. Germline V CDR1 and CDR2: SNHLY, FYNNEI. Here the CDR3 DNA reads TGTGCCAGCAGAGACCCCGGGACAGGCATCTCCTACGAGCAGTACTTC. Its translation is CASRDPGTGISYEQYF.

This rearrangement joins TRBV2 to TRBJ2-7; D is possibly TRBD2 (6 bases). The CDR3 runs 13 residues. Trimming removed 8 bases from V and 2 bases from J, with 13 bases in between. Germline loops: CDR1 SNHLY, CDR2 FYNNEI. For the CDR3, the DNA is TGTGCCAGCCTCCGGGACTTTGCCTACGAGCAGTACTTC. Protein product: CASLRDFAYEQYF.

This chain uses TRBV28 with TRBJ1-2, with unresolved D. This CDR3 has 13 residues. Between the trimmed V and J ends, which lost 5 bases and 2 bases, there was a span of 9 bases. Germline CDR1 is MDHEN and CDR2 is SYDVKM. For the CDR3, the DNA is TGTGCCAGCAGTAAGGCCGGGAACTATGGCTACACCTTC. Translating it yields CASSKAGNYGYTF.

The chain has TRBV5-4 and TRBJ1-4; possible D gene TRBD1, 6 bases. V shed 3 bases and J shed 7 bases, with 16 bases lying between them. The CDR3 is 15 amino acids. The germline CDR1 and CDR2 sequences are SGHNT and YYREEE (reference sequence). The CDR3 protein is CASSSGGAQGEKLFF. The DNA for the CDR3 is TGTGCCAGCAGCTCGGGGGGGGCTCAGGGTGAAAAACTGTTTTTT. The variable domain in full, with the rest retrieved from reference TRBV5-4 and TRBJ1-4, is ETGVTQSPTHLIKTRGQQVTLRCSSQSGHNTVSWYQQALGQGPQFIFQYYREEENGRGNFPPRFSGLQFPNYSSELNVNALELDDSALYLCASSSGGAQGEKLFFGSGTQLSVL.

This chain uses TRBV29-1 with TRBJ2-7; possible D gene TRBD2, 6 bases. The CDR3 runs 11 residues. From germline, CDR1 is SQVTM and CDR2 ANQGSEA. With 7 bases removed from V and 6 bases from J, the gap between germline ends came to 13 bases. The DNA for the CDR3 is TGCAGCGCACGACGGGGGAGCGAGCAGTACTTC. Translated, it gives CSARRGSEQYF.

The V gene is TRBV30, the J gene TRBJ1-4, with D possibly matching TRBD1 (5 bases). V was pared by 4 bases and J by 4 bases, with 13 bases between. Germline values: CDR1 GTSNPN, CDR2 SVGIG (reference sequence). This CDR3 is built from 14 residues. CDR3 sequence reads: CAWKRGFNNEKLFF. CDR3 in DNA: TGTGCCTGGAAGCGGGGGTTCAATAATGAAAAACTGTTTTTT.

J is TRBJ2-3 and V is TRBV5-1; D unclear. Trimming took off 1 base at V and 2 bases at J, with 8 bases between the two ends. This CDR3 has 14 amino acids. Germline V gene lookup returns CDR1 SGHRS and CDR2 YFSETQ. Here the CDR3 reads CASSLSRSTDTQYF. The CDR3 bases are TGCGCCAGCAGCTTGTCTCGGTCCACAGATACGCAGTATTTT.

This chain links TRBV9 with TRBJ2-3, with D tentatively TRBD2 (7 bases). This CDR3 region has 16 residues. V was trimmed by 0 bases and J by 4 bases, leaving 15 bases between them. CDR1 and CDR2 (germline): SGDLS, YYNGEE. The DNA of the CDR3 is TGTGCCAGCAGCGTAGAGCGAGGAGGGGGGGCAGATACGCAGTATTTT. Protein product: CASSVERGGGADTQYF.

The rearrangement joins TRBV5-6 to TRBJ1-2; possibly TRBD1 for D (5 bases). This CDR3 has 15 residues. Trimming pared 1 base from V and 0 bases from J, leaving 10 bases between. Germline V lookup: CDR1 SGHDT, CDR2 YYEEEE. The DNA of the CDR3 is TGTGCCAGCAGCTTGACGACAGCGTCTAACTATGGCTACACCTTC. As protein: CASSLTTASNYGYTF.

The CDR3 sequence: CASTRARAGTEAFF. The CDR3 DNA follows: TGTGCCAGTACTAGGGCGCGAGCTGGCACTGAAGCTTTCTTT. This chain links TRBV19 with TRBJ1-1; D is ambiguous. CDR3 size: 14 residues. V was cut by 7 bases and J by 4 bases, with 16 bases left in between. Germline V lookup: CDR1 LNHDA, CDR2 SQIVND (reference sequence). Full variable domain (remainder filled in from reference TRBV19 and TRBJ1-1): DGGITQSPKYLFRKEGQNVTLSCEQNLNHDAMYWYRQDPGQGLRLIYYSQIVNDFQKGDIAEGYSVSREKKESFPLTVTSAQKNPTAFYLCASTRARAGTEAFFGQGTRLTVV.

CDR3 sequence reads: CASSQGLSGAGETQYF. The CDR3 region has the DNA TGTGCCAGCAGCCAGGGATTGTCAGGGGCTGGTGAGACCCAGTACTTC. The chain combines TRBV7-9 with TRBJ2-5; D perhaps matches TRBD1 (6 bases). Trimming stripped 5 bases from V and 5 bases from J, with 21 bases between. This CDR3 contains 16 residues. CDR1 and CDR2 from the germline V gene are SEHNR and FQNEAQ (reference sequence). Full variable domain (rest looked up from reference TRBV7-9 and TRBJ2-5): DTGVSQNPRHKITKRGQNVTFRCDPISEHNRLYWYRQTLGQGPEFLTYFQNEAQLEKSRLLSDRFSAERPKGSFSTLEIQRTEQGDSAMYLCASSQGLSGAGETQYFGPGTRLLVL.

The chain carries TRBV20-1 and TRBJ2-1; D is unclear. This CDR3 has 11 residues. Germline V lookup: CDR1 DFQATT, CDR2 SNEGSKA (reference sequence). The V end lost 1 base, the J end lost 10 bases, and 8 bases lay between the germline ends. CDR3 sequence reads: CSARGVGEQFF. In DNA form, the CDR3 reads TGCAGTGCTAGAGGAGTCGGAGAGCAGTTCTTC.